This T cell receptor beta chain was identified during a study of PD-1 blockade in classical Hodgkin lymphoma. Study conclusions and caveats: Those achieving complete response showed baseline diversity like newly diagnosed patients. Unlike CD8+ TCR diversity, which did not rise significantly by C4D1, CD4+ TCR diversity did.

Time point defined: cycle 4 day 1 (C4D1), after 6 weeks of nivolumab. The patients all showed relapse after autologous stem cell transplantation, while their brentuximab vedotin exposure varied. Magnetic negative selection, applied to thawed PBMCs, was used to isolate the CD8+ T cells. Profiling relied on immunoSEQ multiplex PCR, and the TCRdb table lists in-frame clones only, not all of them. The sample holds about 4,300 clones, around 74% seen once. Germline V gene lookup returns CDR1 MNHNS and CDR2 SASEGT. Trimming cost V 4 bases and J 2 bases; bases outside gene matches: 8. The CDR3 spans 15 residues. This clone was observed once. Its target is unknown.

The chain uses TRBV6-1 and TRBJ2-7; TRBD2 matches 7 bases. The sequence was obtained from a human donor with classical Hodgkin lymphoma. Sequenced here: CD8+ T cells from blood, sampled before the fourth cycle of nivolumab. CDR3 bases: TGTGCCAGCAGTGCGCTGGGAGGGTCCCCCTACGAGCAGTACTTC. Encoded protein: CASSALGGSPYEQYF.